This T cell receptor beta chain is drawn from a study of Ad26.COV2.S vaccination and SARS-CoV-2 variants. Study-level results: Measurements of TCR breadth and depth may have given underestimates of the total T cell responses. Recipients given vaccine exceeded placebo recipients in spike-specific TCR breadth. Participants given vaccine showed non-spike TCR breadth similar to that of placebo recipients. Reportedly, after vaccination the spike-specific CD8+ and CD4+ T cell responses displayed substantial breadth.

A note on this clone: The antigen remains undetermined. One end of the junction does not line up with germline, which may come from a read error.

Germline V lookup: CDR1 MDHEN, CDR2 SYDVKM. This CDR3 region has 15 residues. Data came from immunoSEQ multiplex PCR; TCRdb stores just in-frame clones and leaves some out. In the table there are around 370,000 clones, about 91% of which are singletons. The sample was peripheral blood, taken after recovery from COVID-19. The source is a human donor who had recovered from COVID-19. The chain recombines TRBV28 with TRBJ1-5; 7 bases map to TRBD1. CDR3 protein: CTSSIINQGDQPQHF. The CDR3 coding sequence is TGTACCAGCAGCATTATAAACCAGGGGGATCAGCCCCAGCATTTT.